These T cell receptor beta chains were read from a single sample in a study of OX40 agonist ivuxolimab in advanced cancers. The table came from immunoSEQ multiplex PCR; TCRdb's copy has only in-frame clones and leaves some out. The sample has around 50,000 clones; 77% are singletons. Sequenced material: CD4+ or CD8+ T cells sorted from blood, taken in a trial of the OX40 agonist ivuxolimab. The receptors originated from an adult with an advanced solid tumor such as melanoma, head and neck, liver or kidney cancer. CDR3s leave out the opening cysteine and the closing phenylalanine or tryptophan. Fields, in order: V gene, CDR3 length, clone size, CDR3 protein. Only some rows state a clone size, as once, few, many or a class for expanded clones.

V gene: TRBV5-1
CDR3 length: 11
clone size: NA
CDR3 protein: ASSLTSPGEQF

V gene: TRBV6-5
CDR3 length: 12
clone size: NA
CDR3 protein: ASRTRQVNQPQH

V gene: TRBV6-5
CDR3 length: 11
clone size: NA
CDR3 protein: AGKREGPYEQY

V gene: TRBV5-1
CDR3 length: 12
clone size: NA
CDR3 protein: ASSLGRGDNEQF

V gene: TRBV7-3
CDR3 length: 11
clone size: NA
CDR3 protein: ASRFSGANVLT

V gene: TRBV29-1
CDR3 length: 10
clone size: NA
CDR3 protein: SVGTGVDTQY

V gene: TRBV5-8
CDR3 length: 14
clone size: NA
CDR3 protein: ASSRGQGTFGGGYT

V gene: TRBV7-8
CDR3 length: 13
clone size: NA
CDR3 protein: ASSPRRTGDYGYT

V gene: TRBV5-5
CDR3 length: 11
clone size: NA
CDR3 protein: ASSFPHSDEQF

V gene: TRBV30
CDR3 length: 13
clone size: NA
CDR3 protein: AWIPLRTKANTQY

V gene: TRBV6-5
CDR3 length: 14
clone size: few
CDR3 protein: ASSLGLDSAKNIQY

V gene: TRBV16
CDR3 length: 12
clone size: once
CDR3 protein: ASSQSKAQLRYT

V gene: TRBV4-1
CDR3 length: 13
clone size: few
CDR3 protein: ASSAPGRANYGYT

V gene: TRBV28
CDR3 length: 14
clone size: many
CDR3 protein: ASRGGGGSSNQPQH

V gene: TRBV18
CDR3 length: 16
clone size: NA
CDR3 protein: ASSPSGASGTSYNEQF

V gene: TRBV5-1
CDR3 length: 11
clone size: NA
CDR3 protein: ASSGGQGVGYT

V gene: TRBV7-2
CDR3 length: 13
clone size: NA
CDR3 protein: ASSLVNRAGETQY

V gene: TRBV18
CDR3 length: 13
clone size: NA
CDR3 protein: ASSELQGHNSPLH

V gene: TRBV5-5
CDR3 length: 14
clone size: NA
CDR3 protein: ASSFAIGLANNEQF

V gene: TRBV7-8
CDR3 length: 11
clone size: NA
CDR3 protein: ASSLKVTNEQF

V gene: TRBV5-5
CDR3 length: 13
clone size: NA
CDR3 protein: ASSLRGGSAGELF

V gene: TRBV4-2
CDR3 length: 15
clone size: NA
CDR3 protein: ASSQAGTGGLNTEAF

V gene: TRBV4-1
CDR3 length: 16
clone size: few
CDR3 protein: ASSHSSGLAGAKNIQY

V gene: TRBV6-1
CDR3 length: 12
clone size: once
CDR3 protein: ASSGPRGWTEAF

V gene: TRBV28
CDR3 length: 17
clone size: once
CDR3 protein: ASSFLFNSRGHTKNIQY

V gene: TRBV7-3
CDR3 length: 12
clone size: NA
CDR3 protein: ASSADTSYNEQF

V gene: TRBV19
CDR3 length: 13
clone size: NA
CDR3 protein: ASTVMAGGNQPQH

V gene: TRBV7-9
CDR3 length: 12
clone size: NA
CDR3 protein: ASRRDLTTDTQY

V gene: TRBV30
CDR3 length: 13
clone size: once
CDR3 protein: AWSQLAGVGDTQY